The 25 T cell receptor beta chains listed next were all sequenced from one sample in a study of blood T cell repertoires in COVID-19. The method was immunoSEQ multiplex PCR; TCRdb's version includes in-frame clones alone and lacks a portion of them. Among some 30,000 clones, 89% were seen once, and the ten largest hold 3.5%. Input material: peripheral blood. These receptors originate from a human donor in a cohort sampled during active COVID-19.

Only a few counts were recorded for this clone. V is TRBV19 and J is TRBJ1-5; D may be TRBD1 (6 bases). Per the germline V gene, CDR1 is LNHDA and CDR2 is SQIVND (reference sequence). V lost 7 bases to trimming and J lost 1 base, with 14 bases between them. The CDR3 is 15 amino acids. The CDR3 here is CASNPDRRSNQPQHF. CDR3 bases: TGTGCCAGTAACCCCGACAGGAGGAGCAATCAGCCCCAGCATTTT.

The chain couples TRBV19 to TRBJ1-5; a weak D match, TRBD1 (6 bases). V was shortened by 4 bases and J by 6 bases, with 19 bases between the two germline ends. The CDR3 loop spans 16 amino acids. Germline loops: CDR1 LNHDA, CDR2 SQIVND (reference sequence). The CDR3 loop reads CASSTFTGPAAQPQHF. CDR3 nucleotide sequence: TGTGCCAGTAGTACATTTACAGGGCCAGCGGCTCAGCCCCAGCATTTT.

This chain connects TRBV5-4 to TRBJ2-5, with 7 nucleotides matching TRBD2. This CDR3 is built from 14 residues. The trim removed 4 bases at V and 0 bases at J, leaving 3 bases unmatched. Germline CDR1 is SGHNT and CDR2 is YYREEE (reference sequence). CDR3 DNA sequence: TGTGCCAGCAGCCCTGGACTAGACCAAGAGACCCAGTACTTC. This translates into CASSPGLDQETQYF.

V usage is TRBV6-4 and J usage is TRBJ1-1; 10 bases fit TRBD1. Trimming at V came to 6 bases and at J to 5 bases, leaving 6 bases not matched to a gene. This CDR3 is 14 amino acids long. The germline V gene encodes CDR1 MRHNA and CDR2 SNTAGT. The CDR3: CASRLGQGETEAFF. CDR3 nucleotides: TGTGCCAGCAGACTTGGACAGGGGGAGACTGAAGCTTTCTTT.

The chain carries TRBV6-1 and TRBJ2-7; D is uncertain. Germline V lookup: CDR1 MNHNS, CDR2 SASEGT. This CDR3 spans 13 amino acids. V was pared by 1 base and J by 0 bases, with 4 bases between. The CDR3 spells CASSEDYSYEQYF. CDR3 nucleotides: TGTGCCAGCAGTGAAGACTACTCCTACGAGCAGTACTTC.

The V and J genes are TRBV25-1 and TRBJ1-3, with TRBD1 as a possible D gene (5 bases). The germline gives CDR1 MGHDK, CDR2 SYGVNS. There are 14 residues in the CDR3. Trimming took off 5 bases at V and 0 bases at J, with 8 bases between the two ends. CDR3 bases: TGTGCCAGCAGTTTCAGGGCCTCTGGAAACACCATATATTTT. This encodes CASSFRASGNTIYF.

The chain carries TRBV5-5 and TRBJ1-1; 7 bases agree with TRBD1. J was trimmed by 4 bases and V by 3 bases; bases with no gene match: 6. This CDR3 spans 14 amino acids. CDR1 is SGHKS, CDR2 YYEKEE, per germline (reference sequence). The CDR3: CASSWGSGGTEAFF. Written as DNA, the CDR3 is TGTGCCAGCAGCTGGGGCTCAGGGGGCACTGAAGCTTTCTTT.

V and J are TRBV27 and TRBJ2-4; 9 nucleotides match TRBD1. This CDR3 has 15 residues. V lost 5 bases, J lost 4 bases, and 6 bases stayed unmatched. Germline V lookup: CDR1 MNHEY, CDR2 SMNVEV (reference sequence). CDR3 amino acids: CASSGSGQGKNIQYF. CDR3 in DNA: TGTGCCAGCAGTGGCTCGGGACAGGGAAAAAACATTCAGTACTTC.

The chain has TRBV19 and TRBJ1-1; no clear D. The CDR3 runs 11 residues. V lost 7 bases to trimming and J lost 5 bases, with 8 bases between them. The germline gives CDR1 LNHDA, CDR2 SQIVND (reference sequence). This CDR3 is CASKSGTEAFF. CDR3 bases: TGTGCCAGTAAATCAGGAACTGAAGCTTTCTTT.

This chain joins TRBV7-9 and TRBJ2-3; tentatively, D is TRBD2 (6 bases). V lost 4 bases and J lost 3, with 14 bases in between. This CDR3 has 15 amino acids. Germline V gene lookup returns CDR1 SEHNR and CDR2 FQNEAQ (reference sequence). The DNA of the CDR3 is TGTGCCAGCAGCTCGGACTGGGGGGAAACAGATACGCAGTATTTT. It specifies CASSSDWGETDTQYF.

This chain connects TRBV6-5 to TRBJ2-2; D gene unclear. CDR3 length: 15 amino acids. V lost 2 bases and J 3 bases, leaving 10 bases between the germline ends. Per germline, CDR1 MNHEY and CDR2 SVGAGI. The DNA of the CDR3 is TGTGCCAGCAGTTACATCAACTTCGACACCGGGGAGCTGTTTTTT. Amino acid sequence: CASSYINFDTGELFF.

The chain joins TRBV4-3 to TRBJ1-2, with no clear D. The length of the CDR3 is 13 residues. Germline loops: CDR1 LGHNA, CDR2 YSLEER. V dropped 4 bases and J dropped 0 bases, with 6 bases sitting between them. The CDR3 DNA is TGCGCCAGCAGCCCCGACACTAACTATGGCTACACCTTC. Residues: CASSPDTNYGYTF.

V is TRBV5-4 and J is TRBJ2-1; TRBD2 matches at 7 bases. The junction had 12 bases not matched to a gene; V was cut back by 4 bases and J by 2 bases. Germline CDR1 and CDR2: SGHNT and YYREEE (reference sequence). This CDR3 is 17 amino acids long. CDR3 nucleotides: TGTGCCAGCAGCCCAGGACTAGTCCTTGGGGCCTACAATGAGCAGTTCTTC. This encodes CASSPGLVLGAYNEQFF.

This clone came up once. The chain employs TRBV7-8 and TRBJ1-1; possibly TRBD1 for D (5 bases). The germline V gene has CDR1 SGHVS and CDR2 FQNEAQ. Trimming shortened V by 5 bases and J by 3 bases, and 16 bases separated the two germline ends. This CDR3 spans 15 amino acids. CDR3: CASSPRAKRDTEAFF. DNA for the CDR3: TGTGCCAGCAGCCCCAGGGCAAAAAGGGACACTGAAGCTTTCTTT.

The V gene is TRBV29-1, the J gene TRBJ2-1; no definite D call. The CDR3 is 16 residues long. Trimming left V 3 bases short and J 0 bases short, with 15 bases between. The germline V gene has CDR1 SQVTM and CDR2 ANQGSEA. The CDR3 reads CSVEAARSLSYNEQFF. The CDR3 DNA follows: TGCAGCGTTGAGGCCGCCCGTTCCCTCTCCTACAATGAGCAGTTCTTC.

V usage is TRBV3-1 (or the pseudogene TRBV3-2) and J usage is TRBJ2-3; 7 positions agree with TRBD2. J was trimmed by 3 bases and V by 2 bases; bases with no gene match: 5. The V gene's germline CDR1 is LGHDT and CDR2 YNNKEL (reference sequence). CDR3 length: 15 amino acids. The CDR3 DNA follows: TGTGCCAGCAGCCAATGGCGGGGGAAGACAGATACGCAGTATTTT. Amino acid sequence: CASSQWRGKTDTQYF.

The chain combines TRBV30 with TRBJ1-1; possible D gene TRBD1, 6 bases. Trimming cost V 3 bases and J 1 base, with 12 bases left between them. Germline V gene data show CDR1 as GTSNPN and CDR2 as SVGIG (reference sequence). The CDR3 has 14 residues. CDR3 region: CAWSPRGGNTEAFF. The CDR3 DNA reads as TGTGCCTGGAGCCCCAGGGGTGGGAACACTGAAGCTTTCTTT.

The gene calls are TRBV5-4 and TRBJ1-5; 7 bases match TRBD1. Germline CDR1 SGHNT, CDR2 YYREEE (reference sequence). The CDR3 extends over 14 amino acids. Germline trimming cut 4 bases from V and 5 bases from J; bases unmatched to any gene: 6. The CDR3 coding sequence is TGTGCCAGCAGCCAGAGGGGGCTCGATCAGCCCCAGCATTTT. It encodes CASSQRGLDQPQHF.

This chain uses TRBV19 with TRBJ1-3; D gene ambiguous. The V gene's germline CDR1 is LNHDA and CDR2 SQIVND (reference sequence). V was pared by 3 bases and J by 4 bases, with 7 bases between. This CDR3 is built from 13 residues. The CDR3 DNA is TGTGCCAGTAGTATCCATTCCGGAAACACCATATATTTT. Residues: CASSIHSGNTIYF.

The rearrangement uses TRBV10-2 and TRBJ2-3; 8 bases are a match to TRBD2. Trimming removed 0 bases from V and 2 bases from J; junction bases left unmatched: 4. Germline assignment: CDR1 WSHSY and CDR2 SAAADI. This CDR3 has 16 amino acids. CDR3 region: CASSESAGVATDTQYF. CDR3 sequence (DNA): TGCGCCAGCAGTGAGTCAGCGGGGGTTGCCACAGATACGCAGTATTTT.

The chain is built from TRBV3-1 (or the pseudogene TRBV3-2) and TRBJ1-5, with D unclear. Per germline, CDR1 LGHDT and CDR2 YNNKEL (reference sequence). The CDR3 sequence is 13 residues long. Trimming pared 4 bases from V and 3 bases from J, leaving 7 bases between. CDR3 sequence (DNA): TGTGCCAGCAGCCCGAGCACCAATCAGCCCCAGCATTTT. Residues: CASSPSTNQPQHF.

This chain joins TRBV5-4 and TRBJ1-2; D is possibly TRBD1 (6 bases). Germline V gene sequence: CDR1 SGHNT, CDR2 YYREEE (reference sequence). Trimming stripped 4 bases from V and 8 bases from J, with 18 bases between. This CDR3 is 14 amino acids long. CDR3 coding DNA: TGTGCCAGCAGCCCGCCCCAGGGGAATTGGGGCTACACCTTC. Its protein is CASSPPQGNWGYTF.

The V gene is TRBV15, the J gene TRBJ2-3, with D possibly being TRBD2 (6 bases). Trimming shortened V by 0 bases and J by 5 bases, and 9 bases separated the two germline ends. The germline CDR1 and CDR2 sequences are LNHNV and YYDKDF (reference sequence). The CDR3 extends over 14 amino acids. The CDR3 DNA reads TGTGCCACCAGCAGAGACGTGGGGGGAGATACGCAGTATTTT. It is translated as CATSRDVGGDTQYF.

V and J are TRBV2 and TRBJ1-4; tentative D call: TRBD1 (6 bases). V was cut by 8 bases and J by 8 bases, with 15 bases left in between. Per the germline V gene, CDR1 is SNHLY and CDR2 is FYNNEI. The CDR3 consists of 13 residues. The CDR3 loop is CASLWSGTEKLFF. For the CDR3, the DNA is TGTGCCAGCCTTTGGTCAGGGACAGAAAAACTGTTTTTT. Looking up the rest from reference TRBV2 and TRBJ1-4 gives the full variable domain: EPEVTQTPSHQVTQMGQEVILRCVPISNHLYFYWYRQILGQKVEFLVSFYNNEISEKSEIFDDQFSVERPDGSNFTLKIRSTKLEDSAMYFCASLWSGTEKLFFGSGTQLSVL.

This chain joins TRBV28 and TRBJ2-7; 7 bases line up with TRBD1. V lost 2 bases, J lost 3 bases, and 7 bases stayed unmatched. The CDR3 has 15 residues. The germline V gene has CDR1 MDHEN and CDR2 SYDVKM. The CDR3 region has the DNA TGTGCCAGCAGTTTACTGGGGACAGCAGTCTACGAGCAGTACTTC. It is translated as CASSLLGTAVYEQYF.